The present T cell receptor beta chain was sequenced within a study of blood T cell repertoires in COVID-19. In the study overall: PBMCs, B-cell-depleted T cells, or T cells were the source of the cDNA or gDNA that made up the material.

Participant ages covered about 18 to 89 years across about two dozen US areas. In the original workflow: For nucleated cells, counts were estimated from reference gene primer amplification. Only in-frame clones appear in the TCRdb table, and some are missing; sequencing was by immunoSEQ multiplex PCR. V, J and clone size were drawn from that table, and D and trimming were deduced from the DNA. The repertoire consists of 350,000 to 550,000 clones, with about 85% occurring once and the leading ten covering approximately 2%. CDR3 length: 16 amino acids. V trimming: 2 bases; J trimming: 3 bases; junction bases outside the gene matches: 9. Germline V gene lookup returns CDR1 MNHEY and CDR2 SMNVEV (reference sequence).

This chain uses TRBV27 with TRBJ2-7; TRBD1 matches at 8 bases. The sequence was obtained from a young woman with acute COVID-19. The sample taken for sequencing was PBMCs or T cells enriched from blood (not recorded which). DNA for the CDR3: TGTGCCAGCAGTTTAAAGGACAGGGATCTAGGCTACGAGCAGTACTTC. It is translated as CASSLKDRDLGYEQYF.